These 18 T cell receptor beta chains were all obtained from the same sample, sequenced in a study of circulating CD8 cells and anti-PD-1 response in melanoma. From live CD3+CD8+TCRalphabeta+ cells, four PD-1 and/or TIGIT subsets were sorted. Each library started from roughly 15 ng of total RNA using the QIAseq Immune Repertoire TCR panel. From the reads, TCRdb called clonotypes with MiXCR, one entry per CDR3 protein. This sample carries around 1,100 distinct CDR3 sequences, just under 9% of them seen once, and the ten largest clones take 30% to 35%. This material consisted of CD8+ T cells from PBMCs, taken at baseline or after one month of anti-PD-1 therapy (not recorded which). The receptors were sampled from a human donor with melanoma.

For this clonotype: A junction end diverges from the germline sequence, so it may reflect a read error. The chain uses TRBV19 and TRBJ1-5; D remains unclear. The CDR3 extends over 13 amino acids. Germline assignment: CDR1 LNHDA and CDR2 SQIVND (reference sequence). This CDR3 reads CASSTGGNQPQRF. For the CDR3, the DNA is TGTGCCAGTAGTACCGGTGGAAATCAGCCCCAGCGTTTT.

In its sample, this clonotype ranks as medium-sized (0.01 to 0.1%). The V and J genes are TRBV6-6 and TRBJ2-2; TRBD2 matches 8 bases. The CDR3 runs to 14 residues. J gave up 1 base and V 6 bases, and 1 base lay outside the gene matches. Germline lookup yields CDR1 MNHNY and CDR2 SVGAGI (reference sequence). This CDR3 reads CASSLAGNTGELFF. The CDR3 DNA reads as TGTGCCAGCAGCCTAGCGGGGAACACCGGGGAGCTGTTTTTT.

This clonotype is categorized as medium-sized. One end of the junction is discordant with germline, which a read error may explain. The rearrangement uses TRBV7-3 and TRBJ2-7; the match to TRBD1 covers 12 bases. From germline, CDR1 is SGHTA and CDR2 FQGTGA. The CDR3 runs to 14 residues. The CDR3 here is CASSLAPGQGAQYF. As DNA, the CDR3 is TGCGCCAGCAGCTTAGCCCCGGGACAGGGGGCCCAGTACTTC.

By share, this clonotype counts as medium-sized. The J gene is TRBJ2-5, the V gene TRBV4-2; no clear D. V was clipped by 0 bases and J by 7 bases, with 12 bases between them. CDR3 length equals 14 residues. Germline-derived CDR1 and CDR2 are LGHNA and YNFKEQ. DNA of the CDR3: TGTGCCAGCAGCCAAGATGAGACGCAGTGGACCCAGTACTTC. This gives the protein CASSQDETQWTQYF.

This clonotype ranks as medium-sized (0.01 to 0.1%). The rearrangement joins TRBV19 to TRBJ2-1; 7 positions match TRBD1. CDR1 LNHDA and CDR2 SQIVND come from the germline V gene (reference sequence). Trimming removed 3 bases from V and 6 bases from J; junction bases left unmatched: 2. The CDR3 extends over 13 amino acids. The CDR3 loop is CASSISGGNEQFF. The CDR3 bases are TGTGCCAGTAGTATTTCAGGGGGCAATGAGCAGTTCTTC.

This clonotype is classed as large (0.1 to 1%). The rearrangement links TRBV20-1 to TRBJ2-5; the D gene is possibly TRBD1 (7 bases). V gave up 1 base and J gave up 1 base, with 10 bases separating them. The CDR3 totals 14 residues. The germline gives CDR1 DFQATT, CDR2 SNEGSKA (reference sequence). CDR3 protein: CSARGGDSQETQYF. The CDR3 DNA reads as TGCAGTGCTAGAGGGGGGGACAGCCAAGAGACCCAGTACTTC.

To note about this clonotype: A single base separates this from a much larger clone, so it may be a read error. The chain combines TRBV24-1 with TRBJ2-3, with 7 nucleotides matching TRBD2. V lost 4 bases and J lost 8; bases outside the gene matches: 2. The germline V gene encodes CDR1 KGHDR and CDR2 SFDVKD. CDR3 length: 12 amino acids. CDR3 amino acids: CATSDGGITQYF. The CDR3 DNA sequence: TGTGCCACCAGTGACGGGGGGATTACGCAGTATTTT.

By sample share, this clonotype is medium-sized (0.01 to 0.1%). The chain links TRBV19 to TRBJ2-1; D uncertain. Germline V gene sequence: CDR1 LNHDA, CDR2 SQIVND (reference sequence). The CDR3 has 13 amino acids. Trimming pared 4 bases from V and 4 bases from J, leaving 8 bases between. Written as DNA, the CDR3 is TGTGCCAGTAGTACAGCCCTATACAATGAGCAGTTCTTC. Its protein product is CASSTALYNEQFF. Based on the CDR3 plus reference TRBV19 and TRBJ2-1, the full variable domain is DGGITQSPKYLFRKEGQNVTLSCEQNLNHDAMYWYRQDPGQGLRLIYYSQIVNDFQKGDIAEGYSVSREKKESFPLTVTSAQKNPTAFYLCASSTALYNEQFFGPGTRLTVL.

Sample share makes this clonotype large (0.1 to 1%). This rearrangement joins TRBV19 to TRBJ2-7, with D possibly being TRBD1 (7 bases). The germline V and J ends were trimmed by 2 bases and 6 bases, with 14 bases remaining between them. The germline gives CDR1 LNHDA, CDR2 SQIVND (reference sequence). CDR3 length: 14 amino acids. CDR3 bases: TGTGCCAGTAGTATAAGGGCGGGACAGACCGAGCAGTACTTC. It codes for CASSIRAGQTEQYF.

This clonotype was detected a few times. The J gene is TRBJ1-1, the V gene TRBV29-1; D not resolved. The CDR3 runs to 14 residues. Trimming left V 1 base short and J 0 bases short, with 9 bases between. The germline CDR1 and CDR2 sequences are SQVTM and ANQGSEA. DNA for the CDR3: TGCAGCGTTGAAGTAGACGGGATGAACACTGAAGCTTTCTTT. Protein sequence: CSVEVDGMNTEAFF.

This clonotype is medium-sized within its sample. This rearrangement joins TRBV7-3 to TRBJ2-3, with D uncertain. Germline loops: CDR1 SGHTA, CDR2 FQGTGA. This CDR3 has 12 residues. Deletions cut 5 bases from V and 4 bases from J, with 7 bases between. DNA for the CDR3: TGTGCCAGCAGCGATGGTTCAGATACGCAGTATTTT. The encoded protein is CASSDGSDTQYF.

This clonotype is labeled medium-sized. V usage is TRBV19 and J usage is TRBJ2-7, with D perhaps matching TRBD2 (6 bases). V dropped 3 bases and J dropped 3 bases, with 9 bases sitting between them. The germline CDR1 and CDR2 sequences are LNHDA and SQIVND (reference sequence). The CDR3 consists of 13 residues. CDR3 in DNA: TGTGCCAGTAGTATTGTGGGGGGCTACGAGCAGTACTTC. It specifies CASSIVGGYEQYF.

In this sample, this clonotype is medium-sized. The V and J genes are TRBV11-2 and TRBJ1-2; D is undetermined. The CDR3 extends over 14 amino acids. Trimming took 5 bases from V and 6 from J, leaving 16 bases between them. Germline CDR1 and CDR2: SGHAT and FQNNGV. The CDR3 is CASSHLPRVDGYTF. In DNA form, the CDR3 reads TGTGCCAGCAGCCATCTCCCCCGTGTCGATGGCTACACCTTC.

This clonotype is large within its sample. The chain links TRBV2 to TRBJ2-3; 7 bases are shared with TRBD2. Looked up from germline, CDR1 is SNHLY and CDR2 is FYNNEI. There are 15 residues in the CDR3. Germline trimming cut 11 bases from V and 0 bases from J; bases unmatched to any gene: 11. CDR3 amino acids: CAGRTYGGSTDTQYF. The CDR3 region has the DNA TGTGCCGGCCGGACTTACGGGGGGAGCACAGATACGCAGTATTTT.

By share, this clonotype ranks as medium-sized. The rearrangement links TRBV4-2 to TRBJ1-2; D not certain. The CDR3 contains 13 residues. Trimming took off 2 bases at V and 10 bases at J, with 14 bases between the two ends. Germline assignment: CDR1 LGHNA and CDR2 YNFKEQ. CDR3 bases: TGTGCCAGCAGCCAACCCAAATCCCGAAACTACACCTTC. This codes for CASSQPKSRNYTF.

This clonotype is judged medium-sized. This sequence joins TRBV14 and TRBJ2-1; 10 nucleotides align to TRBD2. The CDR3 is 15 residues long. CDR1 SGHDN and CDR2 FVKESK come from the germline V gene. V lost 6 bases and J lost 3; bases outside the gene matches: 5. Written as DNA, the CDR3 is TGTGCCAGCAGATCCGGGACTAGCGTCTACAATGAGCAGTTCTTC. Residues: CASRSGTSVYNEQFF. Full variable domain (missing parts from reference TRBV14 and TRBJ2-1): EAGVTQFPSHSVIEKGQTVTLRCDPISGHDNLYWYRRVMGKEIKFLLHFVKESKQDESGMPNNRFLAERTGGTYSTLKVQPAELEDSGVYFCASRSGTSVYNEQFFGPGTRLTVL.

This clonotype rates as medium-sized (0.01 to 0.1%). The rearrangement uses TRBV27 and TRBJ1-1; no firm D call. This CDR3 contains 12 residues. The V gene lost 7 bases and the J gene lost 4 bases, with 10 bases spanning the gap. CDR1 is MNHEY, CDR2 SMNVEV, per germline (reference sequence). CDR3 in DNA: TGTGCCAGCAAGTCAGGTCTCACTGAAGCTTTCTTT. It specifies CASKSGLTEAFF.

By proportion, this clonotype is medium-sized. The V gene is TRBV11-2, the J gene TRBJ2-3; perhaps D is TRBD1 or TRBD2 (6 bases each). Germline V gives CDR1 SGHAT, CDR2 FQNNGV. The CDR3 is 15 amino acids. With 2 bases removed from V and 3 bases from J, the gap between germline ends came to 12 bases. The CDR3 DNA is TGTGCCAGCAGCTTAACGGGGGCCGTGACAGATACGCAGTATTTT. Its translation: CASSLTGAVTDTQYF.